The T cell receptor (beta chain) described here comes from a study of OX40 agonist ivuxolimab in advanced cancers. Study details: Patients' therapy was ivuxolimab, an antibody that acts as an agonist of OX40 (CD134). Broader study findings: Patients with a partial response at 0.1-3.0 mg/kg had among the lowest clonal expansion.

The protocol was immunoSEQ multiplex PCR, while the TCRdb copy is restricted to in-frame clones and leaves out a portion. Altogether about 76,000 clones are present, roughly 87% being singletons, with the ten largest covering 0.15% to 0.2%. V was clipped by 0 bases and J by 4 bases, with 10 bases between them. The CDR3 is 16 residues long. In germline, CDR1 is MNHEY, CDR2 SVGAGI. About this clone: Its antigen is not known.

The chain employs TRBV6-5 and TRBJ2-6, with a tentative D call TRBD1 (5 bases). Material: CD4+ or CD8+ T cells sorted from blood, obtained in a trial of the OX40 agonist ivuxolimab. The TCR originated in an adult with an advanced solid tumor such as melanoma, head and neck, liver or kidney cancer. As DNA, the CDR3 is TGTGCCAGCAGTTACTCGAAGGGGATGGGGGCCAACGTCCTGACTTTC. Protein: CASSYSKGMGANVLTF.